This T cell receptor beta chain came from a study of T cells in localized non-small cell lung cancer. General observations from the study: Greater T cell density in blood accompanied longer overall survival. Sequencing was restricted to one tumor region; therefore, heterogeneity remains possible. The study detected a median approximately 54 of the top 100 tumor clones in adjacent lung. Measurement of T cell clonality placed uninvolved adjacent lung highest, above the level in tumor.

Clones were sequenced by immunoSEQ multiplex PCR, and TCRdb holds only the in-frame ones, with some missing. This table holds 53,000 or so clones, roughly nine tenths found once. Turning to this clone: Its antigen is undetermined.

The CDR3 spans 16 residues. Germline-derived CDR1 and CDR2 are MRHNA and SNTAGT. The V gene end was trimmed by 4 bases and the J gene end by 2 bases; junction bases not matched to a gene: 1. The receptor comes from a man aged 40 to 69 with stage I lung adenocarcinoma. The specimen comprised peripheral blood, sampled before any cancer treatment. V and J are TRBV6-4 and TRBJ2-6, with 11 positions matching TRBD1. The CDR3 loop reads CASSGTGGAGANVLTF. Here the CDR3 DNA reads TGTGCCAGCAGTGGGACAGGGGGCGCTGGGGCCAACGTCCTGACTTTC.